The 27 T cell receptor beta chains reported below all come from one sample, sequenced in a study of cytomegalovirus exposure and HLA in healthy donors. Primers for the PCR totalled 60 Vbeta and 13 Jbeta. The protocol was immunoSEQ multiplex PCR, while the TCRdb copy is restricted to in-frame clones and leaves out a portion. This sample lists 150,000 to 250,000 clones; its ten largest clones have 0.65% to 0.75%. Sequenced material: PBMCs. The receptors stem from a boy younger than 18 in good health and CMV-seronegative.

The CDR3 reads CASSQPGQMLGEKLFF. Written as DNA, the CDR3 is TGTGCCAGCAGCCAACCGGGACAGATGCTTGGTGAAAAACTGTTTTTT. The genes are TRBV4-2 and TRBJ1-4; 7 nucleotides line up with TRBD1. Trimming took 2 bases from V and 7 from J; bases not matched to a gene: 10. The CDR3 sequence is 16 residues long. Germline CDR1 reads LGHNA; CDR2 reads YNFKEQ.

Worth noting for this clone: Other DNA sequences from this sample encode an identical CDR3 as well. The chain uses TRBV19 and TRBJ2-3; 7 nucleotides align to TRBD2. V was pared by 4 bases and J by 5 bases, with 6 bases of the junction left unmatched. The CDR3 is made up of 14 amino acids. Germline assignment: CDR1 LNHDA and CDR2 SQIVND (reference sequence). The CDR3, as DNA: TGTGCCAGTAGTAGGGACTACTCCGGAGATACGCAGTATTTT. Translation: CASSRDYSGDTQYF.

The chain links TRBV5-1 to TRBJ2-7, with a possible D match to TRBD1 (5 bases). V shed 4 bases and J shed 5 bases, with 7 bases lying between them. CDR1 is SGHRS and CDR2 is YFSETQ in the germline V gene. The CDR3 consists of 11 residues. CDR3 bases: TGCGCCAGCAGCCTAGGGGACGAGCAGTACTTC. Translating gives CASSLGDEQYF.

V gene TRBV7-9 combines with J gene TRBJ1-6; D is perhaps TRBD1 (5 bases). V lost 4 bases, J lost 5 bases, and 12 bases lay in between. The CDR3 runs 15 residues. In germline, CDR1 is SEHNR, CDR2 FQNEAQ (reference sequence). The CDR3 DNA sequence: TGTGCCAGCAGCTATACGGCCAGGGATAATTCACCCCTCCACTTT. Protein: CASSYTARDNSPLHF.

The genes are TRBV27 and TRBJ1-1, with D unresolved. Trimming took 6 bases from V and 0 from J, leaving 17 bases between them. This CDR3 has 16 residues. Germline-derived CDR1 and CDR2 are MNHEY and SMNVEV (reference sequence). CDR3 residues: CASSPVPGTMNTEAFF. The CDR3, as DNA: TGTGCCAGCAGCCCCGTCCCAGGTACCATGAACACTGAAGCTTTCTTT.

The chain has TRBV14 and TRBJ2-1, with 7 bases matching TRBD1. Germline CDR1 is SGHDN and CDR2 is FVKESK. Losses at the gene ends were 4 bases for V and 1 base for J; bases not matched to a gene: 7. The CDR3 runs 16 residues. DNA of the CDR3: TGTGCCAGCAGCCTTTACCCCAGGGGGTCCTACAATGAGCAGTTCTTC. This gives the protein CASSLYPRGSYNEQFF.

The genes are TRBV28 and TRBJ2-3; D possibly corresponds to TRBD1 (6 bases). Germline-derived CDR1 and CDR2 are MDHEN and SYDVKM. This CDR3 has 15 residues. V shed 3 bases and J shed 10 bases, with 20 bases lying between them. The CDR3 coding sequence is TGTGCCAGCAGTTTCCCCCTCCCCAGGGGTCCAGCGCAGTATTTT. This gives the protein CASSFPLPRGPAQYF.

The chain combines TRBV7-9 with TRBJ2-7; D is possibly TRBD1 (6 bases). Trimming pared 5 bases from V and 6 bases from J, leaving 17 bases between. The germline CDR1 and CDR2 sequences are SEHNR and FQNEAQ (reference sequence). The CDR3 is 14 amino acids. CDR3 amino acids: CASSEQGLAREQYF. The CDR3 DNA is TGTGCCAGCAGCGAGCAGGGGCTCGCTCGCGAGCAGTACTTC.

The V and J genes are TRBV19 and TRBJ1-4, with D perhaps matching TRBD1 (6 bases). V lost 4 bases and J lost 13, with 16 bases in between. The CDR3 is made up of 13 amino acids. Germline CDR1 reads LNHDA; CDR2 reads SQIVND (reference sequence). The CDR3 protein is CASSSWAGDILFF. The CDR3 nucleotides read TGTGCCAGTAGTAGTTGGGCAGGGGACATACTGTTTTTT.

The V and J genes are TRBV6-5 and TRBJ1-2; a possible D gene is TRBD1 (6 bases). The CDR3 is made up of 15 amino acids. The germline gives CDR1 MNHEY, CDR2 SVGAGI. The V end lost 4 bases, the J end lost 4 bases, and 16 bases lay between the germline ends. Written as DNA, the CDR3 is TGTGCCAGCAGTTCCCGGGACACTACGGGCTATGGCTACACCTTC. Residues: CASSSRDTTGYGYTF.

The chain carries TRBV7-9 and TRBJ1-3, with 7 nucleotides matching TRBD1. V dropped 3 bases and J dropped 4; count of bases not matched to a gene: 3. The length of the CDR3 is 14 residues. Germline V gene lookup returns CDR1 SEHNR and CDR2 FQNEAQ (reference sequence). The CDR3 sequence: CASSLWDRGNTIYF. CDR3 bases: TGTGCCAGCAGCTTGTGGGACAGAGGAAACACCATATATTTT. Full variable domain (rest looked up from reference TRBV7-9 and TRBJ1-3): DTGVSQNPRHKITKRGQNVTFRCDPISEHNRLYWYRQTLGQGPEFLTYFQNEAQLEKSRLLSDRFSAERPKGSFSTLEIQRTEQGDSAMYLCASSLWDRGNTIYFGEGSWLTVV.

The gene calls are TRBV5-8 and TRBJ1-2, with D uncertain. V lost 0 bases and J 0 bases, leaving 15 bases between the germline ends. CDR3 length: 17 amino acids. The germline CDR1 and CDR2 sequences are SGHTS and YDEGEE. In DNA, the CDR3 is TGTGCCAGCAGCTTGGAGAGAAAACCCTATCCTAACTATGGCTACACCTTC. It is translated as CASSLERKPYPNYGYTF.

CDR3 in amino acids: CASSSSGLYTDTQYF. The CDR3 coding sequence is TGTGCCAGCAGCAGTTCGGGACTTTACACAGATACGCAGTATTTT. The gene calls are TRBV7-9 and TRBJ2-3; D perhaps matches TRBD2 (6 bases). The V end lost 5 bases, the J end lost 2 bases, and 14 bases lay between the germline ends. The germline CDR1 and CDR2 sequences are SEHNR and FQNEAQ (reference sequence). The CDR3 runs to 15 residues.

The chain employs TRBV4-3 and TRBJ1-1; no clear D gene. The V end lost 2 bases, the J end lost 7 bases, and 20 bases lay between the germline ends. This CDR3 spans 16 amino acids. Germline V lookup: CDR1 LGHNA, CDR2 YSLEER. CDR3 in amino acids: CASSQTIISGGREAFF. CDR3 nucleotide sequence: TGCGCCAGCAGCCAAACGATTATATCGGGAGGGCGTGAAGCTTTCTTT.

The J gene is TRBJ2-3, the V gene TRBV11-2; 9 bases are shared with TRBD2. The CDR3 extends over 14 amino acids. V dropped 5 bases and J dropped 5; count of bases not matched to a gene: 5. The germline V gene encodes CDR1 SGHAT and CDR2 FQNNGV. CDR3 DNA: TGTGCCAGCAGCCCCTTTAGCGGGGGAGATACGCAGTATTTT. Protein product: CASSPFSGGDTQYF. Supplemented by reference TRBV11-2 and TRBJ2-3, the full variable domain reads EAGVAQSPRYKIIEKRQSVAFWCNPISGHATLYWYQQILGQGPKLLIQFQNNGVVDDSQLPKDRFSAERLKGVDSTLKIQPAKLEDSAVYLCASSPFSGGDTQYFGPGTRLTVL.

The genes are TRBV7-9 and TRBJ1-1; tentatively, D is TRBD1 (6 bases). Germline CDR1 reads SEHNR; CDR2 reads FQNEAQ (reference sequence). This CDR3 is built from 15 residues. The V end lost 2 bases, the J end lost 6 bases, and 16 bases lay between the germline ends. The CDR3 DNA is TGTGCCAGCAGCTTACCCCAGCGGGGGGCCTCTGAAGCTTTCTTT. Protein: CASSLPQRGASEAFF.

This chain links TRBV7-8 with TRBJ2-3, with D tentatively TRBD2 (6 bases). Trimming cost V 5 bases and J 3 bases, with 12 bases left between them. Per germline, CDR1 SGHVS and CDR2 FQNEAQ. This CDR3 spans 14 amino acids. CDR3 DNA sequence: TGTGCCAGCAGCACGTACGGGGGAACAGATACGCAGTATTTT. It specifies CASSTYGGTDTQYF.

For the CDR3, the DNA is TGTGCCAGCAGCCCTTTACTAGCGGGGCGGGAGACCCAGTACTTC. It specifies CASSPLLAGRETQYF. The chain links TRBV7-9 to TRBJ2-5; TRBD2 matches at 10 bases. The trim removed 5 bases at V and 5 bases at J, leaving 8 bases unmatched. CDR1 and CDR2 from the germline V gene are SEHNR and FQNEAQ (reference sequence). The CDR3 length is 15 residues. The complete variable domain, with remaining parts taken from reference TRBV7-9 and TRBJ2-5, reads DTGVSQNPRHKITKRGQNVTFRCDPISEHNRLYWYRQTLGQGPEFLTYFQNEAQLEKSRLLSDRFSAERPKGSFSTLEIQRTEQGDSAMYLCASSPLLAGRETQYFGPGTRLLVL.

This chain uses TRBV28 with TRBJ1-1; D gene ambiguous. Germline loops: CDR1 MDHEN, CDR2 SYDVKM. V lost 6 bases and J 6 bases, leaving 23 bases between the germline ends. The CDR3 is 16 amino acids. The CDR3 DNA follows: TGTGCCAGCAGCCCCCCTCGGGTCACACGAGGAGCTGAAGCTTTCTTT. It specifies CASSPPRVTRGAEAFF.

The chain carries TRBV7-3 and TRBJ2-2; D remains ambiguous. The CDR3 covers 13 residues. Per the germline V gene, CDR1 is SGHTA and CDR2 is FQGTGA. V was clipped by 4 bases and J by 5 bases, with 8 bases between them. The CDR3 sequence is CASSSTLTGELFF. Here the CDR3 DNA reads TGTGCCAGCAGCTCGACTCTTACCGGGGAGCTGTTTTTT. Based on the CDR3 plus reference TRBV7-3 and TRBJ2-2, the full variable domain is GAGVSQTPSNKVTEKGKYVELRCDPISGHTALYWYRQSLGQGPEFLIYFQGTGAADDSGLPNDRFFAVRPEGSVSTLKIQRTERGDSAVYLCASSSTLTGELFFGEGSRLTVL.

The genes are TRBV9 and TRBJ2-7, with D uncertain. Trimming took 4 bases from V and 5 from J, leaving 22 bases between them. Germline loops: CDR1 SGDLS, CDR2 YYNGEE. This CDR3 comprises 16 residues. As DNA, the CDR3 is TGTGCCAGCAGCCCCCCGCATTTAAGCGCTCCCCACGAGCAGTACTTC. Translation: CASSPPHLSAPHEQYF.

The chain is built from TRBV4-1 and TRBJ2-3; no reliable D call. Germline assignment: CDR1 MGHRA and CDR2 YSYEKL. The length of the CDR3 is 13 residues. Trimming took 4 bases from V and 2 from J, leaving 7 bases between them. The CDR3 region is CASSPTVTDTQYF. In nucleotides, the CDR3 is TGCGCCAGCAGCCCTACAGTCACAGATACGCAGTATTTT.

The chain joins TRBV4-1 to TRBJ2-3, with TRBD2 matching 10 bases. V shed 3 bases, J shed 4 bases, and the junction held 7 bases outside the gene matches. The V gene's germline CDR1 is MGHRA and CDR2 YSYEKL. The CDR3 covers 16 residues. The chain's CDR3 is CASSHASGGNADTQYF. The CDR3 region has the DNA TGCGCCAGCAGCCACGCTAGCGGGGGTAACGCAGATACGCAGTATTTT.

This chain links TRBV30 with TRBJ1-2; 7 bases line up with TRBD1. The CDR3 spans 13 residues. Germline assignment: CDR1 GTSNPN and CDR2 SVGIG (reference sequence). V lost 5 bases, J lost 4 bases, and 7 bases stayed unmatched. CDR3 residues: CAWERDSFYGYTF. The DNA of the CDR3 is TGTGCCTGGGAAAGGGACAGCTTCTATGGCTACACCTTC.

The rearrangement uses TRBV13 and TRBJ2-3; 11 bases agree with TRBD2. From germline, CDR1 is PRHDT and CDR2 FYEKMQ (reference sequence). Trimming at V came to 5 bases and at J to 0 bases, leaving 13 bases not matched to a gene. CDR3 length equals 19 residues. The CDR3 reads CASSQATSGTPPSTDTQYF. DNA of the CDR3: TGTGCCAGCAGCCAGGCGACTAGCGGGACCCCCCCTAGCACAGATACGCAGTATTTT.

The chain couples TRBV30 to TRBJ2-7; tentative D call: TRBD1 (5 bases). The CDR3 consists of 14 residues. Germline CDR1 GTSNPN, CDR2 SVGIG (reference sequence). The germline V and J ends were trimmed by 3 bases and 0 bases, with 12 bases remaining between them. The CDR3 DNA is TGTGCCTGGAGACTTGACAGCCGCTCCTACGAGCAGTACTTC. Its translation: CAWRLDSRSYEQYF.

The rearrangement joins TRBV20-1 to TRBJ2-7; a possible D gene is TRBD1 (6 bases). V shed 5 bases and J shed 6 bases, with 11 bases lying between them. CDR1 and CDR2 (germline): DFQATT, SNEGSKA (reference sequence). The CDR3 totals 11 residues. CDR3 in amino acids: CSAPQGREQYF. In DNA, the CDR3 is TGCAGTGCTCCACAGGGACGCGAGCAGTACTTC.